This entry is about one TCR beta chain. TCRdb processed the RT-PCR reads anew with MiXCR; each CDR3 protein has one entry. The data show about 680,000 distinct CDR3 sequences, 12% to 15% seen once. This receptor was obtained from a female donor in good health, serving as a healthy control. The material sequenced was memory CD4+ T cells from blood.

The CDR3 is CASSPQGLGLTGELFF. Here the CDR3 DNA reads TGTGCCAGCAGCCCCCAGGGACTAGGGCTCACCGGGGAGCTGTTTTTT. The rearrangement joins TRBV9 to TRBJ2-2; 8 positions agree with TRBD2. CDR1 and CDR2 (germline): SGDLS, YYNGEE. The trim removed 4 bases at V and 4 bases at J, leaving 9 bases unmatched. The CDR3 consists of 16 residues.